The sequence of this T cell receptor (beta chain) was determined in a study of blood T cell repertoires in COVID-19. This clone was counted between two and nine times. Assay: immunoSEQ multiplex PCR; the TCRdb copy retains only in-frame clones and omits some. The repertoire holds roughly 200,000 clones, with around 87% as singletons. This TCR was recovered from a young man in a cohort exposed to, infected with or recovered from COVID-19 (not recorded which). The source material was PBMCs or T cells enriched from blood (not recorded which).

DNA of the CDR3: TGTGCCAGTAGATTGGACAGATCGAACACCGGGGAGCTGTTTTTT. Its translation is CASRLDRSNTGELFF. This chain uses TRBV19 with TRBJ2-2, with TRBD1 as a possible D gene (6 bases). Germline V CDR1 and CDR2: LNHDA, SQIVND (reference sequence). This CDR3 has 15 residues. Trimming stripped 6 bases from V and 0 bases from J, with 11 bases between.